The next 18 T cell receptor beta chains were all read from a single sample in a study of blood T cell repertoires in COVID-19. Sequencing was performed with immunoSEQ multiplex PCR; in TCRdb, only in-frame clones are kept and a portion is missing. The sample has about 200,000 clones; around 87% are singletons. Sequenced sample: peripheral blood. These receptors were obtained from a man aged 60-69 years with acute or convalescent COVID-19.

This clone has more than one count but fewer than ten. This sequence joins TRBV6-2 or TRBV6-3 and TRBJ1-5; D is unresolved. CDR3 length: 15 residues. Germline lookup yields CDR1 MNHEY and CDR2 SVGEGT. V was cut by 0 bases and J by 1 base, with 7 bases left in between. The CDR3 nucleotides read TGTGCCAGCAGTTACTCGGGCCAGAGCAATCAGCCCCAGCATTTT. It codes for CASSYSGQSNQPQHF.

This clone has a handful of counts. The J gene is TRBJ2-1, the V gene TRBV5-1, with D hard to call. Trimming removed 4 bases at V and 7 bases at J, with 9 bases between. From germline, CDR1 is SGHRS and CDR2 YFSETQ. This CDR3 has 12 residues. CDR3 loop: CASSPARNEQFF. The CDR3 DNA reads as TGCGCCAGCAGCCCCGCGAGAAATGAGCAGTTCTTC.

The chain employs TRBV28 and TRBJ2-7; the match to TRBD1 covers 10 bases. The CDR3 has 18 amino acids. Germline trimming cut 6 bases from V and 9 bases from J; bases unmatched to any gene: 23. CDR1 MDHEN and CDR2 SYDVKM come from the germline V gene. In nucleotides, the CDR3 is TGTGCCAGCAGCCCAGGACAGGGGGTTAAATTCCCCTTGTCCGGGCAGTACTTC. It codes for CASSPGQGVKFPLSGQYF.

The chain carries TRBV6-5 and TRBJ1-2; D is perhaps TRBD1 (5 bases). Germline V gene sequence: CDR1 MNHEY, CDR2 SVGAGI. This CDR3 comprises 13 residues. V gave up 5 bases and J gave up 7 bases, with 14 bases separating them. The CDR3 coding sequence is TGTGCCAGCAGTCTGAACCAGGGTATTGGCTACACCTTC. Residues: CASSLNQGIGYTF.

This chain joins TRBV28 and TRBJ1-3; 10 nucleotides agree with TRBD1. V trimming: 1 base; J trimming: 2 bases; junction bases outside the gene matches: 2. Germline V lookup: CDR1 MDHEN, CDR2 SYDVKM. The CDR3 is made up of 16 amino acids. The CDR3 region has the DNA TGTGCCAGCAGTTTATATGGACAGGGGGCTGGAAACACCATATATTTT. This gives the protein CASSLYGQGAGNTIYF.

The chain employs TRBV6-2 or TRBV6-3 and TRBJ1-1; D is unresolved. Trimming stripped 4 bases from V and 2 bases from J, with 11 bases between. Germline CDR1 is MNHEY and CDR2 is SVGEGT. This CDR3 is 14 amino acids long. The CDR3 loop reads CASSSSETNTEAFF. For the CDR3, the DNA is TGTGCCAGCAGTTCCAGCGAGACTAACACTGAAGCTTTCTTT.

This clone was picked up one time. The gene calls are TRBV7-2 and TRBJ2-7, with TRBD2 matching over 10 bases. The CDR3 is made up of 16 amino acids. CDR1 and CDR2 (germline): SGHTA, FQGNSA. After removal of 2 bases from V and 2 bases from J, the junction contained 6 bases not matched to a gene. Here the CDR3 DNA reads TGTGCCAGCAGCTTAACCCAGCGGGGGGGCCCCTACGAGCAGTACTTC. Translating it yields CASSLTQRGGPYEQYF.

This chain uses TRBV10-3 with TRBJ1-6, with 8 bases fitting TRBD1. The CDR3 totals 15 residues. The V segment lost 3 bases and the J segment 7 bases; nucleotides outside the gene matches: 5. Germline V gene sequence: CDR1 ENHRY, CDR2 SYGVKD. The CDR3 DNA sequence: TGTGCCATCAGTGACTCGGACAGGGCGAATTCACCCCTCCACTTT. Amino acids: CAISDSDRANSPLHF.

This clone was recorded many times. This chain uses TRBV4-2 with TRBJ2-7; D is tentatively TRBD1 or TRBD2 (7 bases each). The CDR3 runs 14 residues. V was trimmed by 4 bases and J by 6 bases, leaving 16 bases between them. In germline, CDR1 is LGHNA, CDR2 YNFKEQ. The CDR3 DNA reads TGTGCCAGCAGCCTAGACAGGGAGGGCTCCGAGCAGTACTTC. This encodes CASSLDREGSEQYF.

The gene calls are TRBV9 and TRBJ2-2; 14 nucleotides match TRBD2. Trimming took 3 bases from V and 10 from J; bases not matched to a gene: 2. This CDR3 region has 14 residues. Germline CDR1 and CDR2: SGDLS and YYNGEE. CDR3 protein: CASSATSGREELFF. The CDR3 nucleotides read TGTGCCAGCAGCGCGACTAGCGGGAGGGAGGAGCTGTTTTTT.

V usage is TRBV4-1 and J usage is TRBJ2-1; perhaps TRBD2 as D (5 bases). This CDR3 has 13 residues. Germline CDR1 reads MGHRA; CDR2 reads YSYEKL. V shed 1 base and J shed 8 bases, with 9 bases lying between them. In nucleotides, the CDR3 is TGCGCCAGCAGCCAAGGGCCCGGGGATGAGCAGTTCTTC. Encoded protein: CASSQGPGDEQFF.

The chain couples TRBV27 to TRBJ2-5, with 11 nucleotides matching TRBD2. The CDR3 consists of 15 residues. V trimming: 3 bases; J trimming: 4 bases; junction bases outside the gene matches: 4. From germline, CDR1 is MNHEY and CDR2 SMNVEV (reference sequence). CDR3 nucleotide sequence: TGTGCCAGCAGTTTCGCTAGCGGGGGGAGAGAGACCCAGTACTTC. This sequence encodes CASSFASGGRETQYF.

This clone is a singleton in its sample. This chain connects TRBV7-9 to TRBJ1-2, with D possibly TRBD1 on 5 matching bases. V was cut by 5 bases and J by 8 bases, with 15 bases left in between. The CDR3 runs 13 residues. Germline CDR1 and CDR2: SEHNR and FQNEAQ (reference sequence). This CDR3 is CASSVSRVDGYTF. The CDR3 coding sequence is TGTGCCAGCAGCGTAAGCAGGGTTGACGGCTACACCTTC.

The rearrangement links TRBV28 to TRBJ1-2; D is perhaps TRBD1 (6 bases). Germline CDR1 MDHEN, CDR2 SYDVKM. There are 15 residues in the CDR3. V gave up 2 bases and J gave up 2 bases, with 12 bases separating them. The CDR3 coding sequence is TGTGCCAGCAGTTTAGTGGGGGCTCAAAACTATGGCTACACCTTC. This gives the protein CASSLVGAQNYGYTF.

The rearrangement uses TRBV27 and TRBJ1-6; TRBD1 aligns across 9 bases. The germline CDR1 and CDR2 sequences are MNHEY and SMNVEV (reference sequence). The CDR3 totals 14 residues. V lost 7 bases and J lost 10; bases outside the gene matches: 8. Here the CDR3 DNA reads TGTGCCAGCACCCAGACAGGGGGATTCTCACCCCTCCACTTT. This gives the protein CASTQTGGFSPLHF.

This chain links TRBV11-3 with TRBJ2-2; TRBD2 aligns across 14 bases. CDR1 SGHNT and CDR2 YENEEA come from the germline V gene. The length of the CDR3 is 15 residues. Unmatched junction bases numbered 2, after V lost 5 bases and J lost 6 bases. CDR3 nucleotides: TGTGCCAGCAGCCCGACTAGCGGGGGGGCCGGGGAGCTGTTTTTT. This gives the protein CASSPTSGGAGELFF.

The chain has TRBV29-1 and TRBJ2-7, with a possible D match to TRBD1 (5 bases). This CDR3 spans 12 amino acids. Trimming removed 7 bases from V and 0 bases from J, with 10 bases in between. Per the germline V gene, CDR1 is SQVTM and CDR2 is ANQGSEA. The CDR3 here is CSATTGSYEQYF. In nucleotides, the CDR3 is TGCAGCGCAACAACAGGCTCCTACGAGCAGTACTTC.

The gene calls are TRBV19 and TRBJ2-7; 9 nucleotides align to TRBD1. J lost 3 bases, V lost 6 bases, and 12 bases had no gene match. In germline, CDR1 is LNHDA, CDR2 SQIVND (reference sequence). This CDR3 is 16 amino acids long. As DNA, the CDR3 is TGTGCCAGTAGCCCAAGCCGGGGACAGGGAGGCTACGAGCAGTACTTC. Amino acids: CASSPSRGQGGYEQYF.